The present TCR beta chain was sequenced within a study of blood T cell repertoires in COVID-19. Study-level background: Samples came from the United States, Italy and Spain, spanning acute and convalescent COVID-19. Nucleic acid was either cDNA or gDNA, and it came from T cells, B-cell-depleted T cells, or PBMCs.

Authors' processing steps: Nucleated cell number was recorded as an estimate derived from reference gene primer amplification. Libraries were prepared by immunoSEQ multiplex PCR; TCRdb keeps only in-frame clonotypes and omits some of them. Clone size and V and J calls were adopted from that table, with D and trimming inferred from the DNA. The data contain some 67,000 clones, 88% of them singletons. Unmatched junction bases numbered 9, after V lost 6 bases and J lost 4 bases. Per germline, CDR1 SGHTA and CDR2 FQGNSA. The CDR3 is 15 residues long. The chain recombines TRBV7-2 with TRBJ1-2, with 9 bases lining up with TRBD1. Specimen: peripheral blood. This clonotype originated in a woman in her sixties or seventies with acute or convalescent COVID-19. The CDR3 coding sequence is TGTGCCAGCAGAGCAACAGGGGGCCCTTCCTATGGCTACACCTTC. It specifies CASRATGGPSYGYTF. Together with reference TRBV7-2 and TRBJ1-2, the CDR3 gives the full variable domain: GAGVSQSPSNKVTEKGKDVELRCDPISGHTALYWYRQSLGQGLEFLIYFQGNSAPDKSGLPSDRFSAERTGGSVSTLTIQRTQQEDSAVYLCASRATGGPSYGYTFGSGTRLTVV.